What follows describes a single T cell receptor beta chain. Per the study methods: Cell counts per sample came from amplifying reference gene primers. Sequencing was performed with immunoSEQ multiplex PCR; in TCRdb, only in-frame clones are kept and a portion is missing. V, J and clone size are those of that table, while D and trimming were read from the DNA. The table shows 130,000 to 150,000 clones, with 87% occurring only once. This entry is derived from a study of blood T cell repertoires in COVID-19. Germline V gene lookup returns CDR1 MNHEY and CDR2 SVGAGI. CDR3 length equals 13 residues. Trimming removed 7 bases from V and 6 bases from J; junction bases left unmatched: 6.

Sequenced input: peripheral blood. The source is a man aged 80 or over with acute or convalescent COVID-19. The gene calls are TRBV6-5 and TRBJ2-3; the match to TRBD2 covers 8 bases. The CDR3 spells CASKVAGTDTQYF. The CDR3 coding sequence is TGTGCCAGCAAGGTAGCGGGGACGGATACGCAGTATTTT.